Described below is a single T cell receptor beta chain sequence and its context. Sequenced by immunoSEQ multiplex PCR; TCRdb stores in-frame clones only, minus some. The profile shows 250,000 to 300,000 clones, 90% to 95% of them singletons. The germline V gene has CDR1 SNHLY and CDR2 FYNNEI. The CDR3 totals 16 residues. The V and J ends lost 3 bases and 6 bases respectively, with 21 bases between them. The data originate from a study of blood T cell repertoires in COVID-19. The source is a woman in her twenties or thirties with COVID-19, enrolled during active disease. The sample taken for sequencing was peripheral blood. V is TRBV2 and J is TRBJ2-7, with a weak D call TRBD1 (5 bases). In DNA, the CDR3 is TGTGCCAGCAGTGAGCGAAACCAGGGAAAAATCGCCGAGCAGTACTTC. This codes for CASSERNQGKIAEQYF.